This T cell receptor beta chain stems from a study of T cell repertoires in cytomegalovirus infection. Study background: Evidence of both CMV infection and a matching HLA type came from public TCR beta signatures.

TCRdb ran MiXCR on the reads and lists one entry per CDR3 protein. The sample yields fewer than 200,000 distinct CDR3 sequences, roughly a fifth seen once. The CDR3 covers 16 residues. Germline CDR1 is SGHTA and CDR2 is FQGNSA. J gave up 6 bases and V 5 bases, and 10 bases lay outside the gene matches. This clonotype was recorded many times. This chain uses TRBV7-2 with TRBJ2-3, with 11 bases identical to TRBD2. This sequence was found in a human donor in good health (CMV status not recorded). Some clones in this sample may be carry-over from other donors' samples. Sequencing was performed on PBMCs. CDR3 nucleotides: TGTGCCAGCAGCGCTACTCTAGCGGGGGGACGGGATACGCAGTATTTT. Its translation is CASSATLAGGRDTQYF. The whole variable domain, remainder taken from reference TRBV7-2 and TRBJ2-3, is GAGVSQSPSNKVTEKGKDVELRCDPISGHTALYWYRQSLGQGLEFLIYFQGNSAPDKSGLPSDRFSAERTGGSVSTLTIQRTQQEDSAVYLCASSATLAGGRDTQYFGPGTRLTVL.